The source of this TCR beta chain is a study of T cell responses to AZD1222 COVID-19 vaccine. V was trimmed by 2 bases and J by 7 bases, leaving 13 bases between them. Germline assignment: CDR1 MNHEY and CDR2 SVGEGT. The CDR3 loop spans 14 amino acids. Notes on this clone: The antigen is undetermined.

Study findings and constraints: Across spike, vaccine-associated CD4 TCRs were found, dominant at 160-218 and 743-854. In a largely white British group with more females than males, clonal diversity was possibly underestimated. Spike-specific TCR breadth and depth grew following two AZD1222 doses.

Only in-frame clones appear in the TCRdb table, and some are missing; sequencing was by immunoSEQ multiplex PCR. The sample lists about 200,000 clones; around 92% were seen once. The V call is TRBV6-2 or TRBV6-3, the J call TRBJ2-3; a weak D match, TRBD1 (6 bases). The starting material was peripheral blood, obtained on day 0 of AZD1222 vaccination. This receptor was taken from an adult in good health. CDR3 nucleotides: TGTGCCAGCAGTTACCCCCAGGGGCCGAATACGCAGTATTTT. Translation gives CASSYPQGPNTQYF.